This record looks at one TCR beta chain sequence and its context. Its antigen is still unknown. The sample is drawn from a study of response to subunit inactivated influenza vaccine. Points from the study as a whole: Seasonal influenza vaccination, on each occasion, was suggested by the authors to recruit few new T cells.

From the RT-PCR reads, TCRdb called clonotypes with MiXCR, one entry per CDR3 protein. The table has about 780,000 distinct CDR3 sequences, about 18% seen once; the top ten hold roughly a tenth. This CDR3 is 15 amino acids long. Trimming removed 8 bases at V and 7 bases at J, with 18 bases between. The chain combines TRBV12-3 or TRBV12-4 with TRBJ1-6, with D possibly being TRBD1 (6 bases). Source: PBMCs from blood, taken more than 4 days after vaccination. This receptor was identified in a man aged 50-60 years who received an inactivated influenza vaccine. The CDR3 DNA sequence: TGTGCCAGCCTAAGAGCCGGGACACGAAATTCACCCCTCCACTTT. Protein: CASLRAGTRNSPLHF.